The next 18 T cell receptor beta chains were all read from a single sample in a study of technical replicates of blood from several donors. Assay: immunoSEQ multiplex PCR; the TCRdb copy retains only in-frame clones and omits some. The sample carries some 80,000 clones, almost 96% recorded once. The sample taken for sequencing was T cells isolated from PBMCs. These receptors were collected from a human donor in good health.

The V call is TRBV6-1, the J call TRBJ1-5, with D possibly being TRBD1 (5 bases). Per germline, CDR1 MNHNS and CDR2 SASEGT. The V end was cut by 4 bases, the J end by 2 bases, with 12 bases between. The length of the CDR3 is 15 residues. The CDR3 sequence is CASSGRQRGNQPQHF. Written as DNA, the CDR3 is TGTGCCAGCAGTGGACGACAGCGGGGCAATCAGCCCCAGCATTTT.

V is TRBV4-2 and J is TRBJ2-5; 8 positions agree with TRBD1. This CDR3 is built from 16 residues. Germline V gene data show CDR1 as LGHNA and CDR2 as YNFKEQ. With V trimmed by 5 bases and J by 5 bases, 13 bases remained unmatched. The CDR3 region is CASSVRDRQGGETQYF. Here the CDR3 DNA reads TGTGCCAGCAGCGTCCGGGACAGGCAAGGCGGGGAGACCCAGTACTTC.

This clone occurred a few times. The chain recombines TRBV19 with TRBJ2-7, with D possibly TRBD2 on 6 matching bases. CDR1 and CDR2 (germline): LNHDA, SQIVND (reference sequence). This CDR3 is 12 amino acids long. V lost 2 bases to trimming and J lost 6 bases, with 8 bases between them. The DNA for the CDR3 is TGTGCCAGTAGTATACCGGGGGTCGAGCAGTACTTC. It is translated as CASSIPGVEQYF.

V usage is TRBV7-9 and J usage is TRBJ2-7; TRBD1 aligns across 10 bases. Germline V gene lookup returns CDR1 SEHNR and CDR2 FQNEAQ (reference sequence). The CDR3 is made up of 14 amino acids. V gave up 1 base and J gave up 6 bases; unmatched junction bases: 3. The CDR3 coding sequence is TGTGCCAGCAGCTTAGGACAGGGGGCGAGCGAGCAGTACTTC. This codes for CASSLGQGASEQYF.

This chain connects TRBV7-2 to TRBJ1-5; 7 nucleotides agree with TRBD1. The germline CDR1 and CDR2 sequences are SGHTA and FQGNSA. CDR3 length equals 15 residues. The trim removed 4 bases at V and 7 bases at J, leaving 10 bases unmatched. The CDR3, as DNA: TGTGCCAGCAGCTCAGACAGGGCCATTGGACAGCCCCAGCATTTT. It encodes CASSSDRAIGQPQHF.

The CDR3 DNA is TGCAGCGCCGTTGGGACTAGCGGGAGGGTGTACGAGCAGTACTTC. As protein: CSAVGTSGRVYEQYF. This chain links TRBV29-1 with TRBJ2-7; TRBD2 matches at 16 bases. The CDR3 has 15 amino acids. The germline V gene has CDR1 SQVTM and CDR2 ANQGSEA. V was clipped by 7 bases and J by 4 bases; unmatched bases: 7.

The chain uses TRBV9 and TRBJ2-3, with 12 bases matching TRBD2. V gave up 0 bases and J gave up 4 bases; unmatched junction bases: 6. Per germline, CDR1 SGDLS and CDR2 YYNGEE. This CDR3 comprises 17 residues. CDR3: CASSVALAGGISDTQYF. CDR3 DNA: TGTGCCAGCAGCGTAGCTCTAGCGGGAGGGATATCAGATACGCAGTATTTT.

The chain employs TRBV11-2 and TRBJ1-2; 7 bases map to TRBD1. Looked up from germline, CDR1 is SGHAT and CDR2 is FQNNGV. Unmatched junction bases numbered 23, after V lost 10 bases and J lost 6 bases. CDR3 length: 17 residues. The CDR3 nucleotides read TGTGCCACAGCGGGGGGGTTGTCCGACAGGGCACGGGATGGCTACACCTTC. Protein product: CATAGGLSDRARDGYTF.

V gene TRBV27 combines with J gene TRBJ2-1; TRBD1 might be the D (6 bases). CDR3 length equals 15 residues. CDR1 is MNHEY, CDR2 SMNVEV, per germline (reference sequence). V gave up 2 bases and J gave up 8 bases, with 16 bases separating them. The CDR3 sequence: CASSLAAGANHEQFF. CDR3 DNA sequence: TGTGCCAGCAGTTTAGCGGCAGGGGCAAATCATGAGCAGTTCTTC.

The chain combines TRBV6-6 with TRBJ2-7; TRBD2 aligns across 8 bases. The CDR3 runs to 14 residues. The germline CDR1 and CDR2 sequences are MNHNY and SVGAGI (reference sequence). With 5 bases clipped from V and 5 bases from J, the junction kept 8 bases outside the gene matches. The CDR3 nucleotides are TGTGCCAGCAGTCCCCCGGGACTAGGCCACGAGCAGTACTTC. It specifies CASSPPGLGHEQYF.

The V call is TRBV4-1, the J call TRBJ2-7, with TRBD2 as a possible D gene (5 bases). From germline, CDR1 is MGHRA and CDR2 YSYEKL. This CDR3 contains 15 residues. V lost 2 bases and J 1 base, leaving 12 bases between the germline ends. DNA of the CDR3: TGCGCCAGCAGCCAACCGTCGCGCGGGTCCTACGAGCAGTACTTC. This encodes CASSQPSRGSYEQYF.

The chain joins TRBV6-5 to TRBJ2-1; 7 bases map to TRBD2. Germline V lookup: CDR1 MNHEY, CDR2 SVGAGI. The CDR3 sequence is 15 residues long. Trimming took 7 bases from V and 8 from J; bases not matched to a gene: 14. The CDR3 loop reads CASTYPRGGHDEQFF. The CDR3 DNA is TGTGCCAGCACCTATCCGCGCGGGGGTCACGATGAGCAGTTCTTC.

CDR3 in amino acids: CASSLAGSNTGELFF. CDR3 DNA sequence: TGTGCCAGCAGTTTAGCGGGGTCGAACACCGGGGAGCTGTTTTTT. The gene calls are TRBV28 and TRBJ2-2, with D tentatively TRBD2 (6 bases). Trimming pared 2 bases from V and 0 bases from J, leaving 7 bases between. The CDR3 runs to 15 residues. Germline V gives CDR1 MDHEN, CDR2 SYDVKM.

This clone occurred once. This chain connects TRBV10-2 to TRBJ1-4; D not certain. The V and J ends lost 4 bases and 4 bases respectively, with 10 bases between them. CDR1 and CDR2 from the germline V gene are WSHSY and SAAADI. This CDR3 contains 14 residues. The CDR3 region is CASSAGIINEKLFF. Here the CDR3 DNA reads TGCGCCAGCAGTGCCGGGATTATTAATGAAAAACTGTTTTTT.

The gene calls are TRBV5-1 and TRBJ2-7, with 15 positions matching TRBD2. V trimming: 4 bases; J trimming: 4 bases; junction bases outside the gene matches: 3. Germline values: CDR1 SGHRS, CDR2 YFSETQ. The length of the CDR3 is 15 residues. The CDR3 nucleotides are TGCGCCAGCAGCGAGGGACTAGCGGGAGGATACGAGCAGTACTTC. It encodes CASSEGLAGGYEQYF. Combining the CDR3 with reference TRBV5-1 and TRBJ2-7 gives the whole variable domain KAGVTQTPRYLIKTRGQQVTLSCSPISGHRSVSWYQQTPGQGLQFLFEYFSETQRNKGNFPGRFSGRQFSNSRSEMNVSTLELGDSALYLCASSEGLAGGYEQYFGPGTRLTVT.

This sequence joins TRBV11-2 and TRBJ2-3; 7 bases line up with TRBD2. Germline CDR1 SGHAT, CDR2 FQNNGV. This CDR3 has 17 amino acids. Trimming took 5 bases from V and 2 from J; bases not matched to a gene: 13. The DNA of the CDR3 is TGTGCCAGCAGCCCAAGAGTCTCTAGCGGACTCACAGATACGCAGTATTTT. This encodes CASSPRVSSGLTDTQYF.

The chain couples TRBV13 to TRBJ2-3; 10 bases agree with TRBD2. Germline lookup yields CDR1 PRHDT and CDR2 FYEKMQ (reference sequence). The V and J ends lost 2 bases and 7 bases, in that order; junction bases with no gene match: 6. The length of the CDR3 is 15 residues. The CDR3 nucleotides are TGTGCCAGCAGCTTAAGGCTAGCGGGAGTATATACGCAGTATTTT. Translating it yields CASSLRLAGVYTQYF.

The rearrangement joins TRBV6-6 to TRBJ1-1; perhaps TRBD1 as D (5 bases). The V end lost 4 bases, the J end lost 7 bases, and 10 bases lay between the germline ends. Looked up from germline, CDR1 is MNHNY and CDR2 is SVGAGI (reference sequence). The CDR3 length is 12 residues. The chain's CDR3 is CASSSRVYEAFF. CDR3 bases: TGTGCCAGCAGTTCCAGGGTTTATGAAGCTTTCTTT.